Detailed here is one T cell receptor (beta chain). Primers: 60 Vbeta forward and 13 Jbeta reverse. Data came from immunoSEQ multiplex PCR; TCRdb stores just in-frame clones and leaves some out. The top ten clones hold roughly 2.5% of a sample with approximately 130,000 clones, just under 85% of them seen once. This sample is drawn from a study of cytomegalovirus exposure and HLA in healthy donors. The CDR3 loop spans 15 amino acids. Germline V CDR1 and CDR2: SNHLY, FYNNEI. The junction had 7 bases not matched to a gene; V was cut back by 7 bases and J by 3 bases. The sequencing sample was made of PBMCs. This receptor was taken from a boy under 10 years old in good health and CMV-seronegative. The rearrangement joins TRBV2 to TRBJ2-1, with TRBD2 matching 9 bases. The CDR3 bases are TGTGCCAGCACGCGGGAGGGTATAATCTACAATGAGCAGTTCTTC. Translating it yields CASTREGIIYNEQFF.